The next 21 T cell receptor beta chains were all read from a single sample in a study of vaccination effects on CD4 cells after COVID-19. Following culture for about 11 days, CD4+ T cells were isolated. Vaccination of participants consisted of two doses of either the BNT162b2 or mRNA-1273 vaccine. The antigens of these receptors remain unknown. This table comes from immunoSEQ multiplex PCR, and its TCRdb copy is limited to in-frame clones, with some not included. The table includes about 45,000 clones, 72% detected once. The source was CD4+ T cells from PBMCs cultured without peptide, collected after COVID-19 vaccination. These receptors were obtained from a human donor who received a COVID-19 vaccine.

This clone was counted a few times. V gene TRBV5-5 combines with J gene TRBJ1-5, with 9 bases aligning to TRBD1. Germline CDR1 and CDR2: SGHKS and YYEKEE (reference sequence). V gave up 3 bases and J gave up 4 bases; unmatched junction bases: 2. The CDR3 totals 14 residues. The CDR3 bases are TGTGCCAGCAGCTGGGGACAGGGAAATCAGCCCCAGCATTTT. It is translated as CASSWGQGNQPQHF.

This clone was counted only a few times. This sequence joins TRBV2 and TRBJ1-1, with D maybe TRBD1 (6 bases). V was clipped by 2 bases and J by 0 bases, with 13 bases between them. The CDR3 consists of 16 residues. Germline V gene sequence: CDR1 SNHLY, CDR2 FYNNEI. CDR3 bases: TGTGCCAGCAGTGAACAGGGGTCCCTGATGAACACTGAAGCTTTCTTT. Encoded protein: CASSEQGSLMNTEAFF.

This clone has more than one count but fewer than ten. The chain combines TRBV11-2 with TRBJ2-2, with TRBD2 matching over 12 bases. The germline V gene encodes CDR1 SGHAT and CDR2 FQNNGV. The J segment lost 5 bases and the V segment lost 5 bases, leaving 3 bases of the junction unmatched. The CDR3 contains 15 residues. The CDR3 sequence: CASSKLAGGTGELFF. CDR3 bases: TGTGCCAGCAGCAAGCTAGCGGGAGGGACCGGGGAGCTGTTTTTT.

V and J are TRBV5-6 and TRBJ1-5, with D uncertain. Germline values: CDR1 SGHDT, CDR2 YYEEEE. V was pared by 0 bases and J by 2 bases, with 9 bases between. The CDR3 covers 15 residues. CDR3 coding DNA: TGTGCCAGCAGCTTGGCCGGGTTTGGCAATCAGCCCCAGCATTTT. Translation gives CASSLAGFGNQPQHF.

The V and J genes are TRBV18 and TRBJ2-7; D call uncertain. The CDR3 length is 13 residues. The V end lost 0 bases, the J end lost 3 bases, and 6 bases lay between the germline ends. Germline V CDR1 and CDR2: KGHSH, LQKENI. CDR3 amino acids: CASSPPVRYEQYF. CDR3 nucleotide sequence: TGTGCCAGCTCACCACCAGTACGCTACGAGCAGTACTTC.

The V and J genes are TRBV3-1 (or the pseudogene TRBV3-2) and TRBJ1-5; the D is unclear. This CDR3 has 13 residues. Germline CDR1 is LGHDT and CDR2 is YNNKEL (reference sequence). Trimming pared 0 bases from V and 6 bases from J, leaving 6 bases between. The CDR3 nucleotides are TGTGCCAGCAGCCAAGACAGTAGTCAGCCCCAGCATTTT. Protein sequence: CASSQDSSQPQHF.

The V gene is TRBV2, the J gene TRBJ2-1; TRBD2 matches 14 bases. This CDR3 comprises 16 residues. The V gene end was trimmed by 7 bases and the J gene end by 0 bases; junction bases not matched to a gene: 2. The germline V gene encodes CDR1 SNHLY and CDR2 FYNNEI. In DNA, the CDR3 is TGTGCCAGCACCGGGACTAGCGGGAGCTCCTACAATGAGCAGTTCTTC. Translation: CASTGTSGSSYNEQFF.

The chain is built from TRBV19 and TRBJ1-5, with D tentatively TRBD1 (6 bases). This CDR3 is 16 amino acids long. Trimming shortened V by 0 bases and J by 2 bases, and 11 bases separated the two germline ends. The V gene's germline CDR1 is LNHDA and CDR2 SQIVND (reference sequence). The CDR3 loop reads CASSIDYAGGNQPQHF. CDR3 sequence (DNA): TGTGCCAGTAGTATAGACTATGCAGGGGGCAATCAGCCCCAGCATTTT.

The rearrangement links TRBV2 to TRBJ2-2; D is possibly TRBD1 (5 bases). This CDR3 comprises 18 residues. Germline V gives CDR1 SNHLY, CDR2 FYNNEI. With 0 bases removed from V and 1 base from J, the gap between germline ends came to 15 bases. The CDR3 DNA reads as TGTGCCAGCAGTGAAGCGCTTCAGGGCAGGGTGAACACCGGGGAGCTGTTTTTT. Protein sequence: CASSEALQGRVNTGELFF.

V is TRBV27 and J is TRBJ1-5; a possible D gene is TRBD1 (6 bases). Trimming pared 2 bases from V and 7 bases from J, leaving 6 bases between. The CDR3 has 12 amino acids. Germline V gives CDR1 MNHEY, CDR2 SMNVEV (reference sequence). CDR3 DNA sequence: TGTGCCAGCAGTTTAACAGGGCAGCCCCAGCATTTT. Translation: CASSLTGQPQHF.

The chain has TRBV7-2 and TRBJ2-1, with 11 positions matching TRBD1. The CDR3 is made up of 16 amino acids. From germline, CDR1 is SGHTA and CDR2 FQGNSA. With 3 bases clipped from V and 7 bases from J, the junction kept 8 bases outside the gene matches. CDR3 DNA sequence: TGTGCCAGCAGCTTCACCGGGACAGGGGGTCTGAATGAGCAGTTCTTC. Its protein is CASSFTGTGGLNEQFF.

This clone was recorded once. The chain carries TRBV5-6 and TRBJ2-1; TRBD1 matches 10 bases. V trimming: 0 bases; J trimming: 10 bases; junction bases outside the gene matches: 13. The CDR3 runs to 17 residues. The germline V gene has CDR1 SGHDT and CDR2 YYEEEE. CDR3 sequence reads: CASSLANRDRGFWEQFF. The CDR3 region has the DNA TGTGCCAGCAGCTTGGCCAATAGGGACAGGGGTTTCTGGGAGCAGTTCTTC.

The chain employs TRBV6-1 and TRBJ2-7; a weak D match, TRBD1 (5 bases). V lost 3 bases and J lost 3, with 15 bases in between. Germline V gives CDR1 MNHNS, CDR2 SASEGT. This CDR3 has 15 residues. The CDR3: CASSDVSERGYEQYF. CDR3 nucleotides: TGTGCCAGCAGTGATGTGTCCGAAAGGGGCTACGAGCAGTACTTC.

This clone was seen more than once but under ten times. This rearrangement joins TRBV12-3 or TRBV12-4 to TRBJ1-5; D is ambiguous. The CDR3 length is 12 residues. The ends were cut back, 6 bases at V and 3 bases at J, with 6 bases in the middle. CDR3 sequence reads: CASRQYNQPQHF. CDR3 DNA: TGTGCCAGCAGACAGTACAATCAGCCCCAGCATTTT.

The V gene is TRBV6-1, the J gene TRBJ1-3; the D is unclear. Trimming left V 1 base short and J 5 bases short, with 12 bases between. This CDR3 has 15 amino acids. CDR1 is MNHNS and CDR2 is SASEGT in the germline V gene. Here the CDR3 reads CASSEGGRVRNTIYF. CDR3 in DNA: TGTGCCAGCAGTGAAGGTGGCAGAGTGAGAAACACCATATATTTT.

The V and J genes are TRBV11-3 and TRBJ2-1; TRBD1 or TRBD2 may be the D gene (6 bases each). The CDR3 length is 16 residues. The V end was cut by 0 bases, the J end by 5 bases, with 14 bases between. From germline, CDR1 is SGHNT and CDR2 YENEEA. CDR3 residues: CASSLEQGGVDNEQFF. The CDR3 coding sequence is TGTGCCAGCAGCTTAGAACAGGGAGGAGTAGACAATGAGCAGTTCTTC.

A few counts support this clone. CDR3 in amino acids: CAISEVRQGVRTGELFF. DNA of the CDR3: TGTGCCATCAGTGAGGTTAGACAGGGGGTGCGCACCGGGGAGCTGTTTTTT. This chain connects TRBV10-3 to TRBJ2-2; 9 bases map to TRBD1. The CDR3 runs to 17 residues. Germline CDR1 ENHRY, CDR2 SYGVKD. V shed 2 bases and J 4 bases; nucleotides not matched to a gene: 8.

In its sample, this clone was seen a few times. The V and J genes are TRBV4-1 and TRBJ1-1; TRBD1 might be the D (6 bases). The CDR3 runs 15 residues. With 2 bases removed from V and 3 bases from J, the gap between germline ends came to 13 bases. Germline CDR1 reads MGHRA; CDR2 reads YSYEKL. In DNA, the CDR3 is TGCGCCAGCAGCCAATTACAGGGTGAGTACACTGAAGCTTTCTTT. Amino acids: CASSQLQGEYTEAFF.

The chain recombines TRBV18 with TRBJ1-1, with D uncertain. Looked up from germline, CDR1 is KGHSH and CDR2 is LQKENI. Trimming shortened V by 5 bases and J by 0 bases, and 13 bases separated the two germline ends. The CDR3 contains 15 residues. DNA for the CDR3: TGTGCCAGCTCAATTCAACGGAGCATGAACACTGAAGCTTTCTTT. Translating it yields CASSIQRSMNTEAFF.

The rearrangement joins TRBV29-1 to TRBJ1-5, with D perhaps matching TRBD1 (6 bases). The V end was cut by 6 bases, the J end by 2 bases, with 17 bases between. The germline gives CDR1 SQVTM, CDR2 ANQGSEA. The CDR3 has 15 residues. The CDR3 loop is CSVGEGVIGNQPQHF. The CDR3 nucleotides are TGCAGCGTAGGGGAGGGGGTGATTGGCAATCAGCCCCAGCATTTT.

This sequence joins TRBV28 and TRBJ1-5; D uncertain. V gave up 5 bases and J gave up 9 bases, with 11 bases separating them. The germline CDR1 and CDR2 sequences are MDHEN and SYDVKM. The CDR3 is 12 amino acids. CDR3 in amino acids: CASSLRVGPQHF. DNA of the CDR3: TGTGCCAGCAGTCTGAGGGTCGGGCCCCAGCATTTT.